This T cell receptor beta chain derives from a study of OX40 agonist ivuxolimab in advanced cancers. Overall study: Ivuxolimab was delivered to patients intravenously every 2 weeks at doses spanning 0.01 to 10 mg/kg. General study findings and limits: Expanded clones were, on average, more numerous in CD8+ T cells than in CD4+.

Concerning this clone: What it binds is not known.

The length of the CDR3 is 16 residues. V trimming: 4 bases; J trimming: 4 bases; junction bases outside the gene matches: 9. Looked up from germline, CDR1 is SEHNR and CDR2 is FQNEAQ (reference sequence). Assay used: immunoSEQ multiplex PCR; TCRdb lists only in-frame clones, some missing. The sample includes tens of thousands of clones, over 80% of them seen just once. The source was CD4+ or CD8+ T cells sorted from blood, collected in a trial of the OX40 agonist ivuxolimab. The TCR sequence derives from an adult with an advanced solid tumor such as melanoma, head and neck, liver or kidney cancer. The chain combines TRBV7-9 with TRBJ2-5, with 10 bases lining up with TRBD2. The CDR3 spells CASSSGRAGGGETQYF. For the CDR3, the DNA is TGTGCCAGCAGCTCCGGTCGAGCGGGAGGGGGAGAGACCCAGTACTTC.